A single sample gave rise to the 30 T cell receptor beta chains below, sequenced in a study of T cells in narcolepsy. Assay: immunoSEQ multiplex PCR; the TCRdb copy retains only in-frame clones and omits some. The sample contains 2,300 or so clones, 26% of which appear only once. Their recognized antigens are unknown. Sequenced sample: cultured CD4+ T cells from cerebrospinal fluid. The source of these receptors is a human donor with narcolepsy.

This sequence joins TRBV19 and TRBJ2-6; no firm D call. V gave up 6 bases and J gave up 0 bases, with 12 bases separating them. The CDR3 is 16 residues long. The germline gives CDR1 LNHDA, CDR2 SQIVND (reference sequence). CDR3 protein: CASRQRKSSGANVLTF. The CDR3 coding sequence is TGTGCCAGTAGACAGCGTAAGAGCTCTGGGGCCAACGTCCTGACTTTC.

The chain carries TRBV27 and TRBJ1-3; D unclear. Trimming cost V 5 bases and J 0 bases, with 14 bases left between them. The CDR3 contains 16 residues. The germline V gene encodes CDR1 MNHEY and CDR2 SMNVEV (reference sequence). Written as DNA, the CDR3 is TGTGCCAGCAGTCCCCGTTCCCCGTACTCTGGAAACACCATATATTTT. Residues: CASSPRSPYSGNTIYF.

This clone was counted a few times. The V gene is TRBV5-1, the J gene TRBJ1-2, with a possible D match to TRBD1 (6 bases). Trimming removed 0 bases from V and 0 bases from J, with 12 bases in between. This CDR3 has 16 amino acids. Germline lookup yields CDR1 SGHRS and CDR2 YFSETQ. The CDR3, as DNA: TGCGCCAGCAGCTTGGACGGACAGAAAACTAACTATGGCTACACCTTC. Translation gives CASSLDGQKTNYGYTF.

In this sample, this clone turned up a few times. V is TRBV11-3 and J is TRBJ1-6; a possible D gene is TRBD1 (6 bases). The CDR3 has 17 amino acids. In germline, CDR1 is SGHNT, CDR2 YENEEA. Between the trimmed V and J ends, which lost 5 bases and 7 bases, there was a span of 21 bases. CDR3 coding DNA: TGTGCCAGCAGCCTTCAAGGGACAAACGCGGTAAATTCACCCCTCCACTTT. Encoded protein: CASSLQGTNAVNSPLHF.

V gene TRBV5-1 combines with J gene TRBJ1-1, with D possibly TRBD1 on 5 matching bases. The V gene lost 4 bases and the J gene lost 1 base, with 11 bases spanning the gap. The CDR3 spans 14 residues. Per the germline V gene, CDR1 is SGHRS and CDR2 is YFSETQ. The CDR3 nucleotides read TGCGCCAGCAGCGCCGAGACAGCGAACACTGAAGCTTTCTTT. Amino acids: CASSAETANTEAFF.

The V gene is TRBV11-3, the J gene TRBJ2-3; 7 bases match TRBD2. The V segment lost 2 bases and the J segment 0 bases; nucleotides outside the gene matches: 2. Germline V gene lookup returns CDR1 SGHNT and CDR2 YENEEA. The CDR3 runs to 15 residues. The CDR3 here is CASSLRRGSTDTQYF. The CDR3 coding sequence is TGTGCCAGCAGCTTAAGGCGGGGGAGCACAGATACGCAGTATTTT.

Sample share makes this clone large. V is TRBV27 and J is TRBJ1-1; D is perhaps TRBD1 (5 bases). V was trimmed by 2 bases and J by 8 bases, leaving 9 bases between them. The CDR3 is made up of 12 amino acids. Germline CDR1 MNHEY, CDR2 SMNVEV (reference sequence). The CDR3 DNA reads TGTGCCAGCAGTTTAAGGCAGGGAGAAGCTTTCTTT. It specifies CASSLRQGEAFF.

V gene TRBV6-6 combines with J gene TRBJ2-7, with 11 positions matching TRBD2. Germline CDR1 and CDR2: MNHNY and SVGAGI (reference sequence). Trimming cost V 8 bases and J 7 bases; bases outside gene matches: 10. CDR3 length: 14 amino acids. The CDR3 loop reads CASWVSGGAGEQYF. The CDR3 nucleotides read TGTGCCAGCTGGGTTAGCGGGGGGGCGGGAGAGCAGTACTTC.

This clone appeared a few times. The chain links TRBV2 to TRBJ1-6, with 7 nucleotides matching TRBD1. Germline lookup yields CDR1 SNHLY and CDR2 FYNNEI. V shed 5 bases, J shed 10 bases, and the junction held 8 bases outside the gene matches. This CDR3 has 14 residues. The CDR3 bases are TGTGCCAGCAGTTCACAGGGGCGGGGATCACCCCTCCACTTT. Protein product: CASSSQGRGSPLHF.

This chain links TRBV6-1 with TRBJ1-4, with D possibly TRBD1 on 6 matching bases. CDR1 is MNHNS and CDR2 is SASEGT in the germline V gene. The CDR3 totals 15 residues. V was clipped by 5 bases and J by 1 base, with 11 bases between them. DNA for the CDR3: TGTGCCAGCAGTACACAGGGCGGAACTAATGAAAAACTGTTTTTT. Translated: CASSTQGGTNEKLFF.

The chain employs TRBV27 and TRBJ1-6; no firm D call. V was shortened by 5 bases and J by 4 bases, with 9 bases between the two germline ends. The CDR3 spans 14 residues. Germline CDR1 reads MNHEY; CDR2 reads SMNVEV (reference sequence). CDR3 sequence: CASSPQRYNSPLHF. The CDR3 nucleotides are TGTGCCAGCAGTCCGCAGCGTTATAATTCACCCCTCCACTTT.

The J gene is TRBJ2-7, the V gene TRBV30; 7 bases map to TRBD1. The germline V gene encodes CDR1 GTSNPN and CDR2 SVGIG (reference sequence). The V and J ends lost 2 bases and 1 base, in that order; junction bases with no gene match: 5. This CDR3 spans 14 amino acids. CDR3 DNA: TGTGCCTGGAGTCCCGGGACAGTATCCTACGAGCAGTACTTC. It specifies CAWSPGTVSYEQYF.

In this sample, this clone is medium-sized. J is TRBJ1-1 and V is TRBV18; TRBD1 is a possible D gene (6 bases). Germline V gives CDR1 KGHSH, CDR2 LQKENI. This CDR3 spans 15 amino acids. Trimming stripped 4 bases from V and 4 bases from J, with 16 bases between. CDR3 protein: CASSLRTQGPTEAFF. CDR3 nucleotides: TGTGCCAGCTCACTCAGGACCCAGGGGCCCACTGAAGCTTTCTTT.

In this sample, this clone turned up many times. This same CDR3 is encoded by further DNA sequences in the sample. This rearrangement joins TRBV30 to TRBJ1-1, with TRBD1 matching over 8 bases. With V trimmed by 3 bases and J by 4 bases, 10 bases remained unmatched. CDR3 length: 15 amino acids. In germline, CDR1 is GTSNPN, CDR2 SVGIG (reference sequence). CDR3 bases: TGTGCCTGGAGGGGGGGGAGACAGGGGTTCACTGAAGCTTTCTTT. Translation gives CAWRGGRQGFTEAFF.

The CDR3 DNA is TGTGCCAGTGCCCGGGACTTGGGGGAGACCCAGTACTTC. Protein sequence: CASARDLGETQYF. The chain links TRBV19 to TRBJ2-5; tentative D call: TRBD2 (6 bases). Germline values: CDR1 LNHDA, CDR2 SQIVND (reference sequence). The CDR3 spans 13 residues. The V end was cut by 8 bases, the J end by 5 bases, with 15 bases between.

The chain couples TRBV7-8 to TRBJ2-5; 8 bases agree with TRBD2. The trim removed 3 bases at V and 4 bases at J, leaving 10 bases unmatched. The CDR3 is 16 amino acids. CDR1 is SGHVS, CDR2 FQNEAQ, per germline. The CDR3 spells CASSFGIAGGTETQYF. The CDR3 coding sequence is TGTGCCAGCAGCTTCGGGATTGCGGGGGGCACAGAGACCCAGTACTTC.

This clone was observed a handful of times. The genes are TRBV11-3 and TRBJ2-1; TRBD2 matches 11 bases. Trimming removed 3 bases from V and 2 bases from J; junction bases left unmatched: 3. This CDR3 is built from 16 residues. Germline V gene lookup returns CDR1 SGHNT and CDR2 YENEEA. The chain's CDR3 is CASSLLAGGTYNEQFF. Written as DNA, the CDR3 is TGTGCCAGCAGCTTGCTAGCGGGGGGAACCTACAATGAGCAGTTCTTC.

The V call is TRBV5-6, the J call TRBJ2-7; possibly TRBD2 for D (6 bases). V lost 0 bases and J 2 bases, leaving 9 bases between the germline ends. The CDR3 has 14 residues. The germline V gene has CDR1 SGHDT and CDR2 YYEEEE. CDR3 residues: CASSLAGLTYEQYF. In DNA form, the CDR3 reads TGTGCCAGCAGCTTGGCAGGACTAACCTACGAGCAGTACTTC. Variable domain in full (rest from reference TRBV5-6 and TRBJ2-7): DAGVTQSPTHLIKTRGQQVTLRCSPKSGHDTVSWYQQALGQGPQFIFQYYEEEERQRGNFPDRFSGHQFPNYSSELNVNALLLGDSALYLCASSLAGLTYEQYFGPGTRLTVT.

There are a few counts of this clone. The chain combines TRBV14 with TRBJ2-7, with TRBD1 matching 10 bases. Germline V lookup: CDR1 SGHDN, CDR2 FVKESK. V lost 4 bases, J lost 1 base, and 4 bases stayed unmatched. The CDR3 runs to 15 residues. CDR3 in amino acids: CASSPRTGGSYEQYF. For the CDR3, the DNA is TGTGCCAGCAGCCCCCGGACAGGGGGTTCCTACGAGCAGTACTTC.

V usage is TRBV11-2 and J usage is TRBJ2-7; no clear D gene. The length of the CDR3 is 14 residues. Germline CDR1 and CDR2: SGHAT and FQNNGV. Trimming stripped 1 base from V and 0 bases from J, with 7 bases between. CDR3 residues: CASSLGSHSYEQYF. CDR3 DNA: TGTGCCAGCAGCTTAGGGTCGCACTCCTACGAGCAGTACTTC.

This clone is deemed large. The V call is TRBV4-1, the J call TRBJ1-2; D gene uncertain. Germline V CDR1 and CDR2: MGHRA, YSYEKL. This CDR3 is built from 14 residues. Trimming pared 2 bases from V and 0 bases from J, leaving 7 bases between. The CDR3 is CASSQPGSNYGYTF. DNA for the CDR3: TGCGCCAGCAGCCAACCCGGGTCTAACTATGGCTACACCTTC.

By sample fraction, this clone is medium-sized (0.01 to 0.1%). J is TRBJ1-2 and V is TRBV29-1; D gene unclear. V shed 6 bases and J shed 2 bases, with 16 bases lying between them. Germline V lookup: CDR1 SQVTM, CDR2 ANQGSEA. This CDR3 has 14 residues. As DNA, the CDR3 is TGCAGCGTGGACGCGGAGCAGCCGAACTATGGCTACACCTTC. As protein: CSVDAEQPNYGYTF.

This clone was counted only a few times. The chain recombines TRBV13 with TRBJ1-1; 8 bases are a match to TRBD1. Germline V gives CDR1 PRHDT, CDR2 FYEKMQ (reference sequence). The CDR3 loop spans 18 amino acids. V was clipped by 2 bases and J by 3 bases; unmatched bases: 14. DNA for the CDR3: TGTGCCAGCAGCTTACCCGTGTCGCTCAGGGGGCCGTACACTGAAGCTTTCTTT. It is translated as CASSLPVSLRGPYTEAFF.

In this sample, this clone turned up a few times. V gene TRBV11-1 combines with J gene TRBJ2-3; 8 nucleotides align to TRBD2. Trimming at V came to 3 bases and at J to 8 bases, leaving 10 bases not matched to a gene. CDR1 and CDR2 from the germline V gene are SGHAT and FQDESV (reference sequence). The CDR3 runs to 15 residues. For the CDR3, the DNA is TGTGCCAGCAGCTTTGCCTCAACCGCGGGGGGTACGCAGTATTTT. The encoded protein is CASSFASTAGGTQYF.

The genes are TRBV19 and TRBJ1-6; 11 bases are shared with TRBD1. The CDR3 extends over 16 amino acids. With 4 bases clipped from V and 9 bases from J, the junction kept 8 bases outside the gene matches. Germline V gene data show CDR1 as LNHDA and CDR2 as SQIVND (reference sequence). DNA of the CDR3: TGTGCCAGTAGTACCGGGACAGGGGGAAGGAGTTCACCCCTCCACTTT. Protein sequence: CASSTGTGGRSSPLHF.

Relative to its sample, this clone is medium-sized. This CDR3 is CASSLMGAEGYTF. CDR3 coding DNA: TGTGCCAGCAGTTTAATGGGGGCGGAAGGCTACACCTTC. The genes are TRBV28 and TRBJ1-2; TRBD1 is a possible D gene (6 bases). V gave up 2 bases and J gave up 8 bases, with 12 bases separating them. The CDR3 loop spans 13 amino acids. Looked up from germline, CDR1 is MDHEN and CDR2 is SYDVKM.

The chain joins TRBV5-8 to TRBJ2-2; 7 bases are shared with TRBD1. Germline V gives CDR1 SGHTS, CDR2 YDEGEE. CDR3 size: 15 residues. V gave up 0 bases and J gave up 5 bases; unmatched junction bases: 4. The CDR3 coding sequence is TGTGCCAGCAGCTTGGGGACAGGCACGACCGGGGAGCTGTTTTTT. It codes for CASSLGTGTTGELFF.

The J gene is TRBJ2-1, the V gene TRBV20-1; perhaps TRBD1 as D (6 bases). The germline V gene encodes CDR1 DFQATT and CDR2 SNEGSKA (reference sequence). V lost 3 bases, J lost 10 bases, and 10 bases lay in between. The CDR3 covers 11 residues. The CDR3 DNA reads as TGCAGTGCTAGGGCAGGGGTCGAGCAGTTCTTC. It translates to CSARAGVEQFF.

In this sample, this clone is medium-sized. This sequence joins TRBV27 and TRBJ2-2; D is possibly TRBD1 (5 bases). This CDR3 has 13 amino acids. The germline V gene has CDR1 MNHEY and CDR2 SMNVEV (reference sequence). Trimming pared 6 bases from V and 6 bases from J, leaving 11 bases between. CDR3 bases: TGTGCCAGCAGAATGCAGGGTTCCGGGGAGCTGTTTTTT. This codes for CASRMQGSGELFF.

This clone turned up a few times. The chain employs TRBV7-3 and TRBJ2-7, with a possible D match to TRBD1 (6 bases). The V end lost 6 bases, the J end lost 5 bases, and 14 bases lay between the germline ends. The germline V gene encodes CDR1 SGHTA and CDR2 FQGTGA. The CDR3 spans 13 residues. The CDR3: CASRHTGTHEQYF. As DNA, the CDR3 is TGTGCCAGCAGGCATACAGGGACCCACGAGCAGTACTTC.